These 21 T cell receptor beta chains share one sample of origin, sequenced in a study of neurological immune-mediated disorders (dated by TCRdb to between 2019 and 2020). Receptor libraries were prepared by 5' RACE. Sequencing instrument: Illumina HiSeq 2500. Through fastp at Q25 and MiXCR, TCRdb rebuilt clones from the public reads, retaining in-frame beta chains. Every distinct CDR3 protein forms one entry, paired with its most common genes and DNA. The sample contains about 30,000 distinct CDR3 sequences, around 17% of them found a single time. 4.9% of the sample is held by the ten biggest clonotypes. This specimen's time point label, interpreted: technical triplicate 3. The specimen sequenced was CD4+ T cells from blood. These TCRs come from a female donor with HTLV-1-associated myelopathy (HAM/TSP).

This clonotype has a count of ten or more. V is TRBV5-1 and J is TRBJ1-2; 8 positions match TRBD1. V was clipped by 0 bases and J by 7 bases; unmatched bases: 2. Germline loops: CDR1 SGHRS, CDR2 YFSETQ. The CDR3 sequence is 13 residues long. Written as DNA, the CDR3 is TGCGCCAGCAGCTTGGGACAGGGGAGTGGCTACACCTTC. Translating gives CASSLGQGSGYTF.

In the case of this clonotype: One junction end disagrees with the germline gene, perhaps due to a read error. This chain connects TRBV7-3 to TRBJ1-2; D is unclear. CDR3 size: 13 residues. From germline, CDR1 is SGHTA and CDR2 FQGTGA. DNA of the CDR3: TGTGCCGGCAGCTTCGCGGACAACTATGGCTACACCTTC. It specifies CAGSFADNYGYTF.

The chain employs TRBV28 and TRBJ2-3; D remains ambiguous. Trimming left V 2 bases short and J 1 base short, with 13 bases between. The CDR3 runs 16 residues. From germline, CDR1 is MDHEN and CDR2 SYDVKM. Here the CDR3 reads CASSLLGSWCTDTQYF. The DNA of the CDR3 is TGTGCCAGCAGTTTACTAGGATCCTGGTGCACAGATACGCAGTATTTT.

Many counts were recorded for this clonotype. The gene calls are TRBV20-1 and TRBJ2-5; a weak D match, TRBD2 (5 bases). Germline CDR1 reads DFQATT; CDR2 reads SNEGSKA (reference sequence). V was pared by 5 bases and J by 5 bases, with 9 bases between. The CDR3 loop spans 11 amino acids. The CDR3 here is CSASRVETQYF. CDR3 bases: TGCAGTGCTTCGAGGGTCGAGACCCAGTACTTC.

The chain couples TRBV19 to TRBJ1-5; perhaps TRBD1 as D (5 bases). Germline-derived CDR1 and CDR2 are LNHDA and SQIVND (reference sequence). The CDR3 is 14 amino acids. Trimming removed 6 bases from V and 0 bases from J, with 9 bases in between. The CDR3 spells CASRLRGSNQPQHF. Written as DNA, the CDR3 is TGTGCCAGTAGGTTGAGGGGTAGCAATCAGCCCCAGCATTTT.

J is TRBJ2-2 and V is TRBV7-3, with unresolved D. The CDR3 is 14 amino acids. V lost 5 bases and J lost 4, with 11 bases in between. The germline V gene has CDR1 SGHTA and CDR2 FQGTGA. This chain's CDR3 is CASSLLALTGELFF. The CDR3 region has the DNA TGTGCCAGCAGCCTCCTTGCCCTCACCGGGGAGCTGTTTTTT.

This clonotype was seen many times. The chain combines TRBV25-1 with TRBJ2-3; D is tentatively TRBD1 or TRBD2 (6 bases each). In germline, CDR1 is MGHDK, CDR2 SYGVNS. V was shortened by 8 bases and J by 3 bases, with 18 bases between the two germline ends. The CDR3 extends over 15 amino acids. CDR3 loop: CASGGGPDPTDTQYF. Here the CDR3 DNA reads TGTGCCAGCGGTGGGGGGCCAGACCCGACAGATACGCAGTATTTT.

This clonotype was counted many times. The chain recombines TRBV29-1 with TRBJ2-5; D might be TRBD2 (5 bases). Germline V lookup: CDR1 SQVTM, CDR2 ANQGSEA. This CDR3 is built from 12 residues. The ends were cut back, 7 bases at V and 0 bases at J, with 9 bases in the middle. DNA for the CDR3: TGCAGCGGAGTCGGGGACCAAGAGACCCAGTACTTC. Amino acids: CSGVGDQETQYF.

In this sample, this clonotype turned up many times. The V call is TRBV4-2, the J call TRBJ1-2; D is unclear. The germline gives CDR1 LGHNA, CDR2 YNFKEQ. V was clipped by 4 bases and J by 5 bases, with 17 bases between them. The CDR3 runs 15 residues. The CDR3 here is CASSLRGGAEYGYTF. The CDR3 region has the DNA TGTGCCAGCAGCCTCAGAGGAGGAGCTGAATATGGCTACACCTTC.

This clonotype counts as medium-sized. The gene calls are TRBV7-2 and TRBJ2-5, with unresolved D. The CDR3 runs to 11 residues. Germline V gene sequence: CDR1 SGHTA, CDR2 FQGNSA. V lost 2 bases, J lost 5 bases, and 3 bases lay in between. The chain's CDR3 is CASSLYETQYF. The DNA for the CDR3 is TGTGCCAGCAGCTTATATGAGACCCAGTACTTC.

This clonotype occurred many times. The J gene is TRBJ2-1, the V gene TRBV30; TRBD2 matches 7 bases. This CDR3 comprises 15 residues. With 3 bases clipped from V and 6 bases from J, the junction kept 11 bases outside the gene matches. Germline CDR1 reads GTSNPN; CDR2 reads SVGIG (reference sequence). The chain's CDR3 is CAWRPRDYLANEQFF. Written as DNA, the CDR3 is TGTGCCTGGAGACCCCGGGACTACTTGGCCAATGAGCAGTTCTTC.

The chain recombines TRBV7-8 with TRBJ1-5; tentative D call: TRBD1 (6 bases). V gave up 4 bases and J gave up 1 base, with 8 bases separating them. CDR3 length: 14 residues. Germline assignment: CDR1 SGHVS and CDR2 FQNEAQ. DNA for the CDR3: TGTGCCAGCAGCTCCCAGGGGAGCAATCAGCCCCAGCATTTT. Its translation: CASSSQGSNQPQHF. Looking up the rest from reference TRBV7-8 and TRBJ1-5 gives the full variable domain: GAGVSQSPRYKVAKRGQDVALRCDPISGHVSLFWYQQALGQGPEFLTYFQNEAQLDKSGLPSDRFFAERPEGSVSTLKIQRTQQEDSAVYLCASSSQGSNQPQHFGDGTRLSIL.

This clonotype has at least ten counts. The rearrangement joins TRBV5-6 to TRBJ1-6; tentative D call: TRBD1 (6 bases). Between the trimmed V and J ends, which lost 0 bases and 8 bases, there was a span of 9 bases. The CDR3 has 14 amino acids. CDR1 is SGHDT and CDR2 is YYEEEE in the germline V gene. CDR3 DNA sequence: TGTGCCAGCAGCTTGGCCAGGGGCGATTCACCCCTCCACTTT. It specifies CASSLARGDSPLHF.

This clonotype was counted at least ten times. The CDR3 DNA reads TGCGCCAGCAGCAGGGACAGGGTAGAGACAGATACGCAGTATTTT. Its translation: CASSRDRVETDTQYF. V usage is TRBV5-1 and J usage is TRBJ2-3, with 9 bases identical to TRBD1. This CDR3 is 15 amino acids long. Trimming cost V 4 bases and J 3 bases; bases outside gene matches: 6. Germline V gives CDR1 SGHRS, CDR2 YFSETQ.

Many counts were recorded for this clonotype. The V and J genes are TRBV20-1 and TRBJ2-3; the D is unclear. In germline, CDR1 is DFQATT, CDR2 SNEGSKA (reference sequence). There are 10 residues in the CDR3. Trimming pared 8 bases from V and 6 bases from J, leaving 9 bases between. The DNA of the CDR3 is TGCAGTTGCCTTTGGGATACGCAGTATTTT. Protein: CSCLWDTQYF.

This clonotype was seen at least ten times. This chain joins TRBV5-5 and TRBJ1-2, with TRBD1 matching over 8 bases. J was trimmed by 0 bases and V by 2 bases; bases with no gene match: 9. Germline CDR1 reads SGHKS; CDR2 reads YYEKEE (reference sequence). This CDR3 contains 17 residues. The CDR3 here is CASSFQGAGPSNYGYTF. The CDR3 DNA is TGTGCCAGCAGCTTTCAGGGGGCGGGTCCCTCTAACTATGGCTACACCTTC.

This clonotype was seen repeatedly, ten times or more. The V and J genes are TRBV20-1 and TRBJ1-1; D might be TRBD1 (6 bases). Germline V gene sequence: CDR1 DFQATT, CDR2 SNEGSKA (reference sequence). This CDR3 region has 12 residues. This CDR3 reads CRALSGDTEAFF. The CDR3 bases are TGCAGGGCACTCTCAGGGGACACTGAAGCTTTCTTT.

In regard to this clonotype: It is likely a read error, because the conserved phenylalanine at the end of the CDR3 is missing. The chain is built from TRBV11-3 and TRBJ2-7, with TRBD1 matching 7 bases. There are 15 residues in the CDR3. V trimming: 9 bases; J trimming: 4 bases; junction bases outside the gene matches: 15. CDR1 and CDR2 from the germline V gene are SGHNT and YENEEA. The CDR3 bases are TGTGCCAGAACCTTCGAGACAGGGAATTTGTACGAGCAGTACTTA. It translates to CARTFETGNLYEQYL.

This clonotype has at least ten counts. This chain uses TRBV20-1 with TRBJ2-3; the D gene is possibly TRBD2 (6 bases). Trimming took off 0 bases at V and 5 bases at J, with 12 bases between the two ends. Germline V gives CDR1 DFQATT, CDR2 SNEGSKA (reference sequence). The CDR3 runs to 14 residues. The CDR3 spells CSARERERIDTQYF. In nucleotides, the CDR3 is TGCAGTGCTAGAGAACGGGAGAGGATAGATACGCAGTATTTT.

V and J are TRBV20-1 and TRBJ2-1; D assignment may be TRBD1 or TRBD2 (5 bases each). The CDR3 extends over 15 amino acids. The germline CDR1 and CDR2 sequences are DFQATT and SNEGSKA (reference sequence). CDR3 sequence (DNA): TGCAGACAGGCTCCTGTGGCGGGTGGGCTTAATGAGCAGTTCTTC. Its protein product is CRQAPVAGGLNEQFF.

This clonotype was detected ten times or more. This rearrangement joins TRBV6-2 or TRBV6-3 to TRBJ2-7; D might be TRBD2 (6 bases). The CDR3 totals 14 residues. Trimming stripped 2 bases from V and 3 bases from J, with 11 bases between. Germline assignment: CDR1 MNHEY and CDR2 SVGEGT. For the CDR3, the DNA is TGTGCCAGCAGTTACAGACTAGATAACTACGAGCAGTACTTC. Protein: CASSYRLDNYEQYF.